The present entry profiles one T cell receptor beta chain with its context. Its antigen is undetermined. The data derive from a study of beta chain features in type 1 diabetes. The purity of all sorted populations exceeded 95%. Study-wide findings and caveats: Short templates might get an advantage during PCR, and this would be equal in patients and controls. It was among patients, rather than healthy donors, that naive, central memory and Treg TCRB repertoires appeared more similar. Type 1 diabetes patients showed a moderate but significant shortening of TCRB CDR3s in all four CD4+ subsets.

The study reverse transcribed the entire isolated RNA, so it sequenced expressed TCRB transcripts. Produced via immunoSEQ multiplex PCR; TCRdb's table is partial and in-frame only. Among 70,000 to 90,000 clones listed, around a third were seen once. This sequence originates from a woman between 18 and 30 years old in good health. Sequenced: stem cell memory CD4+ T cells from blood.

CDR3 residues: CASSARLAGVLEGETQYF. The CDR3 DNA follows: TGTGCCAGCAGCGCTCGACTAGCGGGGGTTCTAGAGGGAGAGACCCAGTACTTC. The chain is built from TRBV14 and TRBJ2-5, with 12 positions matching TRBD2. CDR1 is SGHDN, CDR2 FVKESK, per germline. The CDR3 is 18 residues long. Losses at the gene ends were 5 bases for V and 4 bases for J; bases not matched to a gene: 14. Together with reference TRBV14 and TRBJ2-5, the CDR3 gives the full variable domain: EAGVTQFPSHSVIEKGQTVTLRCDPISGHDNLYWYRRVMGKEIKFLLHFVKESKQDESGMPNNRFLAERTGGTYSTLKVQPAELEDSGVYFCASSARLAGVLEGETQYFGPGTRLLVL.